This entry concerns a single T cell receptor (beta chain). The sample comes from a study of patients and donors after allogeneic stem cell transplantation. TCRdb re-called the RT-PCR reads with MiXCR, one entry per CDR3 protein. The table has 150,000 to 250,000 distinct CDR3 sequences, around two fifths seen once; the top ten hold 33%. Germline assignment: CDR1 SQVTM and CDR2 ANQGSEA. This CDR3 contains 13 residues. Trimming left V 7 bases short and J 3 bases short, with 16 bases between. The sequence was obtained from a human donor who was either an allogeneic HSCT recipient or a stem cell or donor lymphocyte infusion donor (not recorded which). It is not recorded whose cells these are; they may come from a transplant donor. The genes are TRBV29-1 and TRBJ2-7; no clear D. Sequencing was carried out using blood, either unsorted or a sorted T cell fraction (not recorded which). In DNA form, the CDR3 reads TGCAGCGCTCAGGCGTCCAGAAACTACGAGCAGTACTTC. Its protein product is CSAQASRNYEQYF.